The 12 T cell receptor beta chains in this list originate from one sample, sequenced in a study of T-cell reconstitution after alpha-beta-depleted transplantation in children. A TCRbeta library incorporating unique molecular identifiers was prepared. MiXCR, run by TCRdb on the PCR reads, gives a single entry per CDR3 protein. The sample has approximately 200,000 distinct CDR3 sequences; roughly 14% are singletons. Specimen: PBMCs from the stem cell graft donor, collected from the stem cell graft. These receptor sequences come from a human donor who donated a stem cell graft to a child with acute lymphoblastic leukemia.

This clonotype was seen at least ten times. This chain connects TRBV12-3 or TRBV12-4 to TRBJ1-1; 9 bases agree with TRBD1. The CDR3 has 13 amino acids. With 6 bases clipped from V and 4 bases from J, the junction kept 3 bases outside the gene matches. The CDR3 DNA reads TGTGCCAGCAGGGGGACAGGGCCCACTGAAGCTTTCTTT. This gives the protein CASRGTGPTEAFF.

The chain uses TRBV7-9 and TRBJ2-1; TRBD2 might be the D (6 bases). Germline V gene lookup returns CDR1 SEHNR and CDR2 FQNEAQ (reference sequence). The CDR3 runs 16 residues. V lost 2 bases, J lost 9 bases, and 20 bases lay in between. CDR3 nucleotides: TGTGCCAGCAGCTTACAGGGACTCTCACGGGGCAGTGAGCAGTTCTTC. It is translated as CASSLQGLSRGSEQFF.

For this clonotype: At one of its ends the junction is not consistent with the germline gene, which may arise from a read error. The chain joins TRBV5-5 to TRBJ2-7; 9 bases are shared with TRBD1. CDR1 and CDR2 from the germline V gene are SGHKS and YYEKEE (reference sequence). The CDR3 loop spans 14 amino acids. CDR3 nucleotide sequence: TGTGCCAGCAGCCCGGGACAGGGCCTCTACGACCAGTACTTC. Protein: CASSPGQGLYDQYF.

This clonotype was seen just once. The rearrangement uses TRBV12-3 or TRBV12-4 and TRBJ1-2; no definite D call. The CDR3 consists of 12 residues. The V and J ends lost 5 bases and 7 bases respectively, with 11 bases between them. The CDR3 spells CASSPQPRGYTF. The DNA of the CDR3 is TGTGCCAGCAGTCCCCAGCCCCGTGGCTACACCTTC.

In this sample, this clonotype turned up a few times. CDR3 amino acids: CSVLGGANTGELFF. CDR3 bases: TGCAGCGTCTTAGGGGGCGCGAACACCGGGGAGCTGTTTTTT. V is TRBV29-1 and J is TRBJ2-2, with 7 nucleotides matching TRBD1. V lost 6 bases, J lost 0 bases, and 4 bases stayed unmatched. This CDR3 comprises 14 residues. Per germline, CDR1 SQVTM and CDR2 ANQGSEA.

This clonotype was recorded at least ten times. CDR3 protein: CASSPAPAGEPGELFF. DNA for the CDR3: TGTGCCAGCAGCCCAGCCCCTGCGGGAGAACCCGGGGAGCTGTTTTTT. This chain links TRBV7-8 with TRBJ2-2, with TRBD2 matching 7 bases. In germline, CDR1 is SGHVS, CDR2 FQNEAQ. Losses at the gene ends were 5 bases for V and 6 bases for J; bases not matched to a gene: 12. The CDR3 extends over 16 amino acids.

This clonotype came up many times. This sequence joins TRBV11-2 and TRBJ2-1; D not certain. Trimming stripped 3 bases from V and 2 bases from J, with 11 bases between. The germline gives CDR1 SGHAT, CDR2 FQNNGV. This CDR3 spans 15 amino acids. The CDR3 sequence: CASSLGLGPYNEQFF. The CDR3 DNA is TGTGCCAGCAGCTTGGGCCTCGGCCCCTACAATGAGCAGTTCTTC.

The chain carries TRBV6-5 and TRBJ1-1; D is perhaps TRBD1 (6 bases). Germline V CDR1 and CDR2: MNHEY, SVGAGI. V was trimmed by 0 bases and J by 4 bases, leaving 12 bases between them. The CDR3 has 15 amino acids. The CDR3 DNA sequence: TGTGCCAGCAGTTACTCGAACAGGGCCGGCACTGAAGCTTTCTTT. It codes for CASSYSNRAGTEAFF.

This clonotype was observed at least ten times. The J gene is TRBJ2-7, the V gene TRBV20-1; no clear D gene. Germline CDR1 is DFQATT and CDR2 is SNEGSKA (reference sequence). The CDR3 spans 15 residues. The V and J ends lost 5 bases and 0 bases respectively, with 17 bases between them. The CDR3 DNA is TGCAGTGCTCAGTCAACTACCCCCAGCTCCTACGAGCAGTACTTC. Encoded protein: CSAQSTTPSSYEQYF.

This clonotype was recorded at least ten times. The genes are TRBV5-1 and TRBJ2-7, with a weak D call TRBD2 (5 bases). The CDR3 covers 16 residues. V lost 2 bases and J lost 1, with 16 bases in between. Germline V lookup: CDR1 SGHRS, CDR2 YFSETQ. The CDR3 coding sequence is TGCGCCAGCAGCTTACAGAGTGGACCGGGATCCTACGAGCAGTACTTC. Its protein product is CASSLQSGPGSYEQYF.

This clonotype has only one observation. This may be a read error, as it is one base from a much larger clone. The chain carries TRBV7-2 and TRBJ2-3, with D unresolved. From germline, CDR1 is SGHTA and CDR2 FQGNSA. The CDR3 covers 13 residues. DNA for the CDR3: TGTGACAGCAGCTCCGGGCAGCAAGATACGCAGTATTTT. Protein sequence: CDSSSGQQDTQYF.

The chain joins TRBV20-1 to TRBJ2-1, with a tentative D call TRBD1 (6 bases). Germline CDR1 is DFQATT and CDR2 is SNEGSKA (reference sequence). Trimming left V 5 bases short and J 0 bases short, with 11 bases between. This CDR3 has 14 amino acids. CDR3 loop: CSAYHRDSYNEQFF. The CDR3 DNA is TGCAGTGCTTATCACAGGGACTCCTACAATGAGCAGTTCTTC.